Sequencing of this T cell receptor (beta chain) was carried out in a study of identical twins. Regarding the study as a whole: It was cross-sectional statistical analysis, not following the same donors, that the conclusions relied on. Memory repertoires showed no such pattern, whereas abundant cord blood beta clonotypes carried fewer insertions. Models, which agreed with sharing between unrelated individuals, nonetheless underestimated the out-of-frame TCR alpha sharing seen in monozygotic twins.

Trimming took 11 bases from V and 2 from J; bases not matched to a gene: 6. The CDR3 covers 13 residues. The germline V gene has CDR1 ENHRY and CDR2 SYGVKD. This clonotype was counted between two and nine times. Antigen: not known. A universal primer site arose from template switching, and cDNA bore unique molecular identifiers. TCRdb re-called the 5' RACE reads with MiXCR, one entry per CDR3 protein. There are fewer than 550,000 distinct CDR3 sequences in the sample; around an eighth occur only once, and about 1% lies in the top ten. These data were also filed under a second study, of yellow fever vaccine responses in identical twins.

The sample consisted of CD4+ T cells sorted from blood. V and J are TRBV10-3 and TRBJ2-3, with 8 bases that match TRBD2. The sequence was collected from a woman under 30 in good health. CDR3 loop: CALQAGDTDTQYF. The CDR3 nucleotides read TGTGCCCTCCAAGCGGGGGACACAGATACGCAGTATTTT.